Listed below are T cell receptor beta chains from one sample, sequenced in a study of T cell repertoires in cytomegalovirus infection. TCRdb reprocessed the reads via MiXCR and lists one record per CDR3 protein. The sample lists about 130,000 distinct CDR3 sequences; 32% were seen once. For these receptors, no antigen is known. The source was CD8+ T cells from cultured PBMCs, collected from culture after CMV antigen stimulation. The origin of the receptors is a human donor in good health (CMV status not recorded). Some clones in this sample may be carry-over from other donors' samples. CDR3s include the opening cysteine and the closing phenylalanine or tryptophan. A D gene is named only where the DNA matches it firmly. Not all rows give a size; the values are once, few, many and, for expanded clones, a class.

abundance: few
len: 16
d_gene: TRBD2
v_gene: TRBV27
j_gene: TRBJ2-5
CDR3nt: TGTGCCAGCAGTACCGGGACTAGCGGGGACCAAGAGACCCAGTACTTC
CDR3aa: CASSTGTSGDQETQYF

abundance: .
len: 13
d_gene: .
v_gene: TRBV7-6
j_gene: TRBJ2-1
CDR3nt: TGTGCCAGCAGGGTTACCCGTAACAATGAGCAGTTCTTC
CDR3aa: CASRVTRNNEQFF

abundance: .
len: 15
d_gene: TRBD2
v_gene: TRBV20-1
j_gene: TRBJ2-2
CDR3nt: TGCAGTGCTCGGGGGGGAGCGTTGGACACCGGGGAGCTGTTTTTT
CDR3aa: CSARGGALDTGELFF

abundance: few
len: 14
d_gene: .
v_gene: TRBV12-3/TRBV12-4
j_gene: TRBJ1-5
CDR3nt: TGTGCCAGCAGTTTCAGGGTATCCAATCAGCCCCAGCATTTT
CDR3aa: CASSFRVSNQPQHF

abundance: .
len: 13
d_gene: .
v_gene: TRBV19
j_gene: TRBJ2-1
CDR3nt: TGTGCCAGTAGTATGGATAGGGAAGATGAGCAGTTCTTC
CDR3aa: CASSMDREDEQFF

abundance: few
len: 12
d_gene: .
v_gene: TRBV7-9
j_gene: TRBJ2-7
CDR3nt: TGTGCCAGCAGCCCGTCGGTCTACGAGCAGTACTTC
CDR3aa: CASSPSVYEQYF

abundance: many
len: 16
d_gene: TRBD1
v_gene: TRBV6-5
j_gene: TRBJ1-5
CDR3nt: TGTGCCAGCAGCTCCGGGACAGGAGGGACCAATCAGCCCCAGCATTTT
CDR3aa: CASSSGTGGTNQPQHF

abundance: many
len: 14
d_gene: .
v_gene: TRBV12-3/TRBV12-4
j_gene: TRBJ1-1
CDR3nt: TGTGCCAGCAGCACGGACGGACCCAACACTGAAGCTTTCTTT
CDR3aa: CASSTDGPNTEAFF

abundance: .
len: 14
d_gene: .
v_gene: TRBV6-1
j_gene: TRBJ2-2
CDR3nt: TGTGCCAGCAGCGGGACGGGGCAAGGCGGGGAGCTGTTTTTT
CDR3aa: CASSGTGQGGELFF

abundance: .
len: 12
d_gene: TRBD1
v_gene: TRBV10-3
j_gene: TRBJ2-7
CDR3nt: TGTGCCATCGTGCAGGGGGACGGCGAGCAGTACTTC
CDR3aa: CAIVQGDGEQYF

abundance: .
len: 17
d_gene: TRBD2
v_gene: TRBV11-2
j_gene: TRBJ2-3
CDR3nt: TGTGCCAGCAGACCCCGGACTAGCGGGGGACTCACAGATACGCAGTATTTT
CDR3aa: CASRPRTSGGLTDTQYF

abundance: many
len: 16
d_gene: .
v_gene: TRBV7-2
j_gene: TRBJ2-3
CDR3nt: TGTGCCAGCAGCTGGCAACGAGGGGGTAGCACAGATACGCAGTATTTT
CDR3aa: CASSWQRGGSTDTQYF

abundance: many
len: 15
d_gene: .
v_gene: TRBV6-5
j_gene: TRBJ1-1
CDR3nt: TGTGCCAGCAGTTACTCCCTGACTTCCAGCACTGAAGCTTTCTTT
CDR3aa: CASSYSLTSSTEAFF

abundance: .
len: 17
d_gene: TRBD2
v_gene: TRBV12-3/TRBV12-4
j_gene: TRBJ2-5
CDR3nt: TGTGCCAGCAGTCCCCGACAGACTCCGGGACTAGCGGTTCCTCCGTACTTC
CDR3aa: CASSPRQTPGLAVPPYF

abundance: .
len: 15
d_gene: TRBD2
v_gene: TRBV6-5
j_gene: TRBJ2-7
CDR3nt: TGTGCCAGCAGTCTCTTACTAGCGGGGGCCCAGGAGCAGTACTTC
CDR3aa: CASSLLLAGAQEQYF

abundance: few
len: 15
d_gene: TRBD2
v_gene: TRBV27
j_gene: TRBJ2-1
CDR3nt: TGTGCCAGCAGTTTTAACGGGGGGTACTACAATGAGCAGTTCTTC
CDR3aa: CASSFNGGYYNEQFF

abundance: .
len: 14
d_gene: .
v_gene: TRBV7-3
j_gene: TRBJ2-1
CDR3nt: TGTGCCAGCAGCTTACAAGGCGGAGGGGCTGAGCAGTTCTTC
CDR3aa: CASSLQGGGAEQFF

abundance: .
len: 13
d_gene: .
v_gene: TRBV5-6
j_gene: TRBJ2-1
CDR3nt: TGTGCCAGCACCTGGACAGTGTGGAATGAGCAGTTCTTC
CDR3aa: CASTWTVWNEQFF

abundance: .
len: 14
d_gene: TRBD2
v_gene: TRBV27
j_gene: TRBJ2-4
CDR3nt: TGTGCCAGCAGTTTAGCGGGGGAACAAAACATTCAGTACTTC
CDR3aa: CASSLAGEQNIQYF

abundance: .
len: 14
d_gene: .
v_gene: TRBV12-3/TRBV12-4
j_gene: TRBJ2-1
CDR3nt: TGTGCCAGCAGTCCAGCGGGGTCAGGGGATGAGCAGTTCTTC
CDR3aa: CASSPAGSGDEQFF

abundance: many
len: 12
d_gene: .
v_gene: TRBV7-9
j_gene: TRBJ2-5
CDR3nt: TGTGCTCTTAGTGGCCTAAAAGAGACCCAGTACTTC
CDR3aa: CALSGLKETQYF

abundance: .
len: 14
d_gene: .
v_gene: TRBV2
j_gene: TRBJ1-1
CDR3nt: TGTGCCAGCAGTGTAGCCGGCGTTTACACTGAAGCTTTCTTT
CDR3aa: CASSVAGVYTEAFF

abundance: .
len: 15
d_gene: .
v_gene: TRBV20-1
j_gene: TRBJ1-5
CDR3nt: TGCAGTGCTAGAGGGGGGTGGAGCCTCAATCAGCCCCAGCATTTT
CDR3aa: CSARGGWSLNQPQHF

abundance: .
len: 15
d_gene: TRBD2
v_gene: TRBV24-1
j_gene: TRBJ2-1
CDR3nt: TGTGCCACCAGTCAGAGGACTAGCGGTTGGGATGAGCAGTTCTTC
CDR3aa: CATSQRTSGWDEQFF

abundance: .
len: 12
d_gene: .
v_gene: TRBV19
j_gene: TRBJ1-2
CDR3nt: TGTGCCAGTAGTATTGGCCTCCTGGGCTACACCTTC
CDR3aa: CASSIGLLGYTF

abundance: few
len: 11
d_gene: .
v_gene: TRBV7-8
j_gene: TRBJ1-1
CDR3nt: TGTGCCAGCGCGATGGGGACTGAAGCTTTCTTT
CDR3aa: CASAMGTEAFF

abundance: .
len: 12
d_gene: TRBD1
v_gene: TRBV6-6
j_gene: TRBJ2-7
CDR3nt: TGTGCCAGCGGGCGACAGGGGAGCGAGCAGTACTTC
CDR3aa: CASGRQGSEQYF

abundance: few
len: 13
d_gene: .
v_gene: TRBV12-3/TRBV12-4
j_gene: TRBJ2-5
CDR3nt: TGTGCCAGCAGTTTAGTCCCTGGGGAGACCCAGTACTTC
CDR3aa: CASSLVPGETQYF

abundance: .
len: 17
d_gene: .
v_gene: TRBV25-1
j_gene: TRBJ1-6
CDR3nt: TGTGCCAGCAGTGAAAGCCCCATGCCCGGCTACGGTTCACCCCTCCACTTT
CDR3aa: CASSESPMPGYGSPLHF

abundance: .
len: 15
d_gene: TRBD1
v_gene: TRBV4-1
j_gene: TRBJ2-7
CDR3nt: TGCGCCAGCAGCCAAACGGGACAGGGCTCCTACGAGCAGTACTTC
CDR3aa: CASSQTGQGSYEQYF

abundance: .
len: 12
d_gene: .
v_gene: TRBV6-2/TRBV6-3
j_gene: TRBJ2-1
CDR3nt: TGTGCCAGCAGTTACTCGGTAGCGGAGCAGTTCTTC
CDR3aa: CASSYSVAEQFF

abundance: .
len: 14
d_gene: TRBD2
v_gene: TRBV7-6
j_gene: TRBJ2-5
CDR3nt: TGTGCCAGCAGCAACGGACTAGCGGGGGAGACCCAGTACTTC
CDR3aa: CASSNGLAGETQYF

abundance: few
len: 20
d_gene: .
v_gene: TRBV12-3/TRBV12-4
j_gene: TRBJ2-3
CDR3nt: TGTGCCAGCAGCACGCCTTACCCCCCCACGCGGGCCTCTAGCACAGATACGCAGTATTTT
CDR3aa: CASSTPYPPTRASSTDTQYF